A selection of T cell receptor beta chains follows, all from one sample in a study of blood T cells in healthy people across ages. A single record per CDR3 protein comes from TCRdb applying MiXCR to the 5' RACE reads. The profile shows about 810,000 distinct CDR3 sequences, roughly 35% of them singletons. Sequenced input: blood. The receptors originated from a man aged 18 to 30 in good health. Both conserved end residues are part of each CDR3. A D gene is named only where the DNA matches it firmly. A clone size is listed for some rows: how often the clone was seen (once, few, many), or a class if it is expanded.

V gene	D gene	J gene	clone size	CDR3 DNA	CDR3 protein
TRBV5-1	.	TRBJ1-5	many	TGCGCCAGCAGCTTGAGGCCCGGATATAGCAATCAGCCCCAGCATTTT	CASSLRPGYSNQPQHF
TRBV4-3	TRBD1	TRBJ1-2	.	TGCGCCAGCAGCCAGGGACAGGGCGGCGAGACGGTTGGCTACACCTTC	CASSQGQGGETVGYTF
TRBV3-1	TRBD1	TRBJ1-6	few	TGTGCCAGCAGCCTCAAGGGAGGGGACAGAGATTCACCCCTCCACTTT	CASSLKGGDRDSPLHF
TRBV20-1	TRBD1	TRBJ1-5	few	TGCAGTGCTAGCTACGAGACAGGGGACGTCAATAGCAATCAGCCCCAGCATTTT	CSASYETGDVNSNQPQHF
TRBV4-3	TRBD1	TRBJ2-1	many	TGCGCCAGCAGCCAAGGGACAGGCTCCTACAATGAGCAGTTCTTC	CASSQGTGSYNEQFF
TRBV7-3	.	TRBJ2-1	.	TGTGCCAGCAGCCTCGGGAGCCCGAGCTCCTACAATGAGCAGTTCTTC	CASSLGSPSSYNEQFF
TRBV28	.	TRBJ2-5	.	TGTGTCACGGGGGCAGAGCAGCAGTACTTC	CVTGAEQQYF
TRBV7-9	TRBD1	TRBJ1-1	.	TGTGCCAGCAGCTTAACAGAGACAGGGGCACGGAACACTGAAGCTTTCTTT	CASSLTETGARNTEAFF
TRBV12-3/TRBV12-4	.	TRBJ2-5	.	TGTGCCAGCTCAGAGGTAGATACAGGGCGAGGTGAGCAGTACTTC	CASSEVDTGRGEQYF
TRBV7-2	TRBD1	TRBJ2-5	few	TGTGCCAGCAGCCGCCGCCAACAGGGGGTAGGTGAGACCCAGTACTTC	CASSRRQQGVGETQYF
TRBV20-1	.	TRBJ2-1	many	TGCAGTGCTAGGATCAGTGCCCATAGCCACAATGAGCAGTTCTTC	CSARISAHSHNEQFF
TRBV6-2/TRBV6-3	TRBD2	TRBJ2-3	.	TGTGCCAGCAGTGTGGTTGCGGGGGGCACAGATGCGCAGTATTTT	CASSVVAGGTDAQYF
TRBV7-2	.	TRBJ2-1	.	TGTGCCAGCAGCTCCCGGGGGTTCCCACAATACAATGAGCAGTTCTTC	CASSSRGFPQYNEQFF
TRBV20-1	.	TRBJ2-5	.	TGCAGTGCTAGTACGGGTGAGACCCAGTACTTC	CSASTGETQYF
TRBV19	.	TRBJ2-7	.	TGTGCCAGTAGTATCGGCGGACTCTACGAGCAGTACTTC	CASSIGGLYEQYF
TRBV4-3	.	TRBJ2-7	.	TGCGCCAGCAGCCGAGAGACGGGCCAGGGACTTTTCTACGAGCAGTACTTC	CASSRETGQGLFYEQYF
TRBV6-5	.	TRBJ2-2	.	TGTGCCAGCAGTTACTCGAGGGTAGGGTCGACGGCGAACACCGGGGAGCTGTTTTTT	CASSYSRVGSTANTGELFF
TRBV20-1	.	TRBJ1-1	.	TGCAGTGCTGGGTCTATGTTTCCCAGGAACACTGAAGCTTTCTTT	CSAGSMFPRNTEAFF
TRBV28	.	TRBJ1-3	few	TGTGCCAGCAGTGTACTCAACTCTGGAAACACCATATATTTT	CASSVLNSGNTIYF
TRBV25-1	TRBD2	TRBJ2-1	.	TGTGCCAGCACCTTTAGCGGGGGGGCCTACAATGAGCAGTTCTTC	CASTFSGGAYNEQFF
TRBV7-9	TRBD1	TRBJ1-2	.	TGTGCCAGCAGCTTGGCACATACAGGGGACTATGGCTACACCTTC	CASSLAHTGDYGYTF
TRBV5-5	TRBD1	TRBJ2-4	.	TGTGCCAGCAGCGAACTACCGACAGGGTTGGCCAAAAACAGTCAGTACTTC	CASSELPTGLAKNSQYF
TRBV5-1	.	TRBJ1-1	many	TGCGCCAGCAGCATGGGGGGCACTGAAGCTTTCTTT	CASSMGGTEAFF
TRBV7-8	.	TRBJ1-1	few	TGTGCCAGCAGCTTAGACCTCGGTCGAACTGAAGCTTTCTTT	CASSLDLGRTEAFF
TRBV12-3/TRBV12-4	.	TRBJ2-2	.	TGTGCCAGCAGTTCTCTGCTAGGAGGGGAGCTGTTTTTT	CASSSLLGGELFF
TRBV20-1	.	TRBJ1-6	.	TGCAGTGCTAGAGTAGGGAGGGATGGTTCACCCCTCCACTTT	CSARVGRDGSPLHF
TRBV6-2/TRBV6-3	TRBD1	TRBJ2-7	few	TGTGCCAGCAGCCGGGACAGGGAAGGCAATGAGCAGTACTTC	CASSRDREGNEQYF
TRBV4-2	TRBD1	TRBJ1-5	.	TGTGCCAGCAGAGATCGACAGGGGGTACAGCCCCAGCATTTT	CASRDRQGVQPQHF